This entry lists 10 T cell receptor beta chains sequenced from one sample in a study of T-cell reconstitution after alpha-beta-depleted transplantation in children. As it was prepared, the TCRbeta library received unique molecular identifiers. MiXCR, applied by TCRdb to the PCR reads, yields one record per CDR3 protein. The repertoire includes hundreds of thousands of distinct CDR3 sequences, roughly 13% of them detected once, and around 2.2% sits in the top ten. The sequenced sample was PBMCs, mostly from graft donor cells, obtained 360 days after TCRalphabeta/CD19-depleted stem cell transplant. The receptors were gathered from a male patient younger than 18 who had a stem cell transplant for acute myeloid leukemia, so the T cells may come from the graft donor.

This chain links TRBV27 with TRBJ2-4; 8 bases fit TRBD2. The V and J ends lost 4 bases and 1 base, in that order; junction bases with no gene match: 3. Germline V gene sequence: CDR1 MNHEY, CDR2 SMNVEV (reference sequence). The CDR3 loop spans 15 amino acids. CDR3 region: CASSYSGMAKNIQYF. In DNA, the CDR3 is TGTGCCAGCAGTTATAGCGGGATGGCCAAAAACATTCAGTACTTC.

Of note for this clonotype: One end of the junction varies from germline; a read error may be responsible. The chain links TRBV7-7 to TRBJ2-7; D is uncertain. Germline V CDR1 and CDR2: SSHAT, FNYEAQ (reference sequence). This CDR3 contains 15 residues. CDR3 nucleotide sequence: TGTGCTAGCAGCTTAGGGAAGGCAGATTCCTACGAGCAGTACTTC. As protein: CASSLGKADSYEQYF.

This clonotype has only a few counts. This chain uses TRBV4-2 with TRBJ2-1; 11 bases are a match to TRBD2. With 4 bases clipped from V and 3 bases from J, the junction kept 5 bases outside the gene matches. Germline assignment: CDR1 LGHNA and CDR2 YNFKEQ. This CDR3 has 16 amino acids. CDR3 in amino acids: CASSRTGTSGYNEQFF. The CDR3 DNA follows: TGTGCCAGCAGCCGAACCGGGACTAGCGGCTACAATGAGCAGTTCTTC.

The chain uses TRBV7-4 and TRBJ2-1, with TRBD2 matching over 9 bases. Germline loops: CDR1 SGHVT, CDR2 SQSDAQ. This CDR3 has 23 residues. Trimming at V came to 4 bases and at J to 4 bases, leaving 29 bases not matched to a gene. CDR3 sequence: CASSSSYPSDRAKREEVYNEQFF. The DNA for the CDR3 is TGTGCCAGCAGCTCTTCTTATCCTAGCGACAGGGCAAAGCGGGAGGAAGTTTACAATGAGCAGTTCTTC.

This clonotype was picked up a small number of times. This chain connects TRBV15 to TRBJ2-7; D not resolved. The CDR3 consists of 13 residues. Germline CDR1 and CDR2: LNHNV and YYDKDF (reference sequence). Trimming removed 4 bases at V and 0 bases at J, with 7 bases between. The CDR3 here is CATSIQFSYEQYF. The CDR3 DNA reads TGTGCCACCAGCATTCAGTTCTCCTACGAGCAGTACTTC. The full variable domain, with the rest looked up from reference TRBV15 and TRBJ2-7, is DAMVIQNPRYQVTQFGKPVTLSCSQTLNHNVMYWYQQKSSQAPKLLFHYYDKDFNNEADTPDNFQSRRPNTSFCFLDIRSPGLGDTAMYLCATSIQFSYEQYFGPGTRLTVT.

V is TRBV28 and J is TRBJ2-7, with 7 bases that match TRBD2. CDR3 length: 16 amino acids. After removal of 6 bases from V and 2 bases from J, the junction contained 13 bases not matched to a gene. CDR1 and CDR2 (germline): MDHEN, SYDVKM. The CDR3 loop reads CASRPEFGGRAYEQYF. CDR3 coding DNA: TGTGCCAGCAGGCCTGAGTTTGGGGGGAGGGCCTACGAGCAGTACTTC. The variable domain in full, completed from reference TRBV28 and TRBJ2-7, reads DVKVTQSSRYLVKRTGEKVFLECVQDMDHENMFWYRQDPGLGLRLIYFSYDVKMKEKGDIPEGYSVSREKKERFSLILESASTNQTSMYLCASRPEFGGRAYEQYFGPGTRLTVT.

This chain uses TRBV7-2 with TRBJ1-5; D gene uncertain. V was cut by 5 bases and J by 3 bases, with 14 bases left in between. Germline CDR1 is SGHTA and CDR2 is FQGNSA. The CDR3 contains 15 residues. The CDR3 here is CASSPGSTNNQPQHF. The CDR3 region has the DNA TGTGCCAGCAGCCCGGGTAGCACGAACAATCAGCCCCAGCATTTT.

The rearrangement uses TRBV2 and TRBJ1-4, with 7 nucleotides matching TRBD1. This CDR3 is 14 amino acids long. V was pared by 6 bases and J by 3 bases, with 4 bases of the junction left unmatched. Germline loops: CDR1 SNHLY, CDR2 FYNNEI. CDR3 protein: CASRGQAANEKLFF. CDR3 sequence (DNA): TGTGCCAGCAGAGGACAGGCGGCTAATGAAAAACTGTTTTTT.

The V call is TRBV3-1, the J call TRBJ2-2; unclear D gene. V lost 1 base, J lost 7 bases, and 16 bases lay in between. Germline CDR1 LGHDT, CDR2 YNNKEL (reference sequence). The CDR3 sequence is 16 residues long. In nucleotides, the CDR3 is TGTGCCAGCAGCCAAGCTTTCCGTAACTTCATCGGGGAGCTGTTTTTT. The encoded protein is CASSQAFRNFIGELFF.

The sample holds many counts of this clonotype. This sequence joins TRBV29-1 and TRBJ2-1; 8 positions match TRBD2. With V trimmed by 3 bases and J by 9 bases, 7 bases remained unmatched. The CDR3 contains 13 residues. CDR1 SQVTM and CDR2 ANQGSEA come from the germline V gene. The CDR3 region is CSVEGLGVGEQFF. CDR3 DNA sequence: TGCAGCGTTGAGGGACTAGGGGTGGGTGAGCAGTTCTTC.